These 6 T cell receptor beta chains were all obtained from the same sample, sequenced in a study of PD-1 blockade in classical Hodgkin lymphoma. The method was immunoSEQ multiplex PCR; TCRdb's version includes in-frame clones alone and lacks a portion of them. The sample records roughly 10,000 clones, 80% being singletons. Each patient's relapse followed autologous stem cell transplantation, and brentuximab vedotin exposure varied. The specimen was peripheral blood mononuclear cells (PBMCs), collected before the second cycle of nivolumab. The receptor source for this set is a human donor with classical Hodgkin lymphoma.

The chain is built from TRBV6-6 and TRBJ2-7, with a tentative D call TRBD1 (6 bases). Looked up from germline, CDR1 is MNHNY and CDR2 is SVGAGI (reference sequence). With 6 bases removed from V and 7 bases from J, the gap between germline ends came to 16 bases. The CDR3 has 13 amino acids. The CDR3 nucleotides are TGTGCCAGCAGGGGATCAGGGGTCCAGGAGCAGTACTTC. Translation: CASRGSGVQEQYF.

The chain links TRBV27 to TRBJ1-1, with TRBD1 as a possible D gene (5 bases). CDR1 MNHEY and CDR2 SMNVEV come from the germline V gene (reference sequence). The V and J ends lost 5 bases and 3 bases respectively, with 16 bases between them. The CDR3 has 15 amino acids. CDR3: CASSRSGLGDTEAFF. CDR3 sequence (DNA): TGTGCCAGCAGTCGTTCGGGCCTAGGGGACACTGAAGCTTTCTTT.

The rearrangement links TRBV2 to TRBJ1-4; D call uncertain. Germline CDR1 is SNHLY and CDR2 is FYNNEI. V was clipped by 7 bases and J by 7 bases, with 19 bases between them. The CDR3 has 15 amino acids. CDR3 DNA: TGTGCCAGCAACATACAGACCGGATCTCCTGAAAAACTGTTTTTT. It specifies CASNIQTGSPEKLFF.

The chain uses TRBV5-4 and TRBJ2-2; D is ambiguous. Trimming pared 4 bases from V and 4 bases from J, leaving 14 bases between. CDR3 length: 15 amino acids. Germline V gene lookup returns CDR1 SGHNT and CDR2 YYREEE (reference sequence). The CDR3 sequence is CASSPDLGSTGELFF. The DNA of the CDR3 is TGTGCCAGCAGCCCCGACCTGGGCAGCACCGGGGAGCTGTTTTTT.

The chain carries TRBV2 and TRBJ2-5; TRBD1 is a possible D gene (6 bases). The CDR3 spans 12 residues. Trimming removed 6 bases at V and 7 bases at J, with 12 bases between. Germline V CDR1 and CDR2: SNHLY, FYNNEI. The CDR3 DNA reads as TGTGCCAGCAGCCCGGGACATTCGACCCAGTACTTC. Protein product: CASSPGHSTQYF.

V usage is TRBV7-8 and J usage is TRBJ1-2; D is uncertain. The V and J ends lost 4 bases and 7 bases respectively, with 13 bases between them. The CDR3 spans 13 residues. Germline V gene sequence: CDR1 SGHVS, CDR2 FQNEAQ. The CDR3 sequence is CASSSRIVVGYTF. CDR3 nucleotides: TGTGCCAGCAGCTCCCGTATCGTTGTTGGCTACACCTTC.